This entry describes one TCR beta chain. What it recognizes is unknown. This entry is derived from a study of OX40 agonist ivuxolimab in advanced cancers. In the study overall: The mean age was approximately 60 years, ranging from roughly 23 to 79, with roughly four fifths of participants male.

Measured with immunoSEQ multiplex PCR; TCRdb has only the in-frame clones, and not every one. The sample consists of some 86,000 clones, roughly 94% of them appearing once. The study, taken as a whole, reports: Normalized T-cell clonal expansion was also low in some nonresponders. Clonal expansion in partial responders at 0.1-3.0 mg/kg ranked among the lowest.

V lost 0 bases to trimming and J lost 4 bases, with 12 bases between them. This CDR3 has 15 residues. The germline V gene encodes CDR1 SGHTA and CDR2 FQGNSA. This material consisted of CD4+ or CD8+ T cells sorted from blood, taken in a trial of the OX40 agonist ivuxolimab. This clonotype was obtained from an adult with an advanced solid tumor such as melanoma, head and neck, liver or kidney cancer. The genes are TRBV7-2 and TRBJ2-5; D could derive from TRBD1 or TRBD2 (5 bases each). DNA of the CDR3: TGTGCCAGCAGCTTAGCAGGGACCGGAGGAGAGACCCAGTACTTC. Its protein product is CASSLAGTGGETQYF.